The clone carrying this T cell receptor beta chain was observed at least ten times. Its antigen is unknown. The entry originates in a study of T cells in Graves' hyperthyroidism and ophthalmopathy. It was RNA transcripts that yielded the amplified TCR beta CDR3 regions. First-round RT-PCR with HTBI primers amplified the TCR CDR3 region. Each CDR3 protein gets one entry after TCRdb re-called the multiplex PCR reads with MiXCR. Among about 350,000 distinct CDR3 sequences, about 15% were seen once, and the ten largest hold roughly 25%. The CDR3 length is 13 residues. V gave up 3 bases and J gave up 4 bases, with 10 bases separating them. Study findings and constraints: Blood also contained most expanded thyroid clonotypes above 0.001.

This chain uses TRBV12-3 or TRBV12-4 with TRBJ2-7; D is uncertain. The sequenced sample was blood. The clonotype comes from a woman aged 25 to 39 with Graves' hyperthyroidism. The CDR3 sequence: CASSFTGEYEQYF. The CDR3 nucleotides are TGTGCCAGCAGTTTTACTGGGGAATACGAGCAGTACTTC.